The 18 T cell receptor beta chains reported below all come from one sample, sequenced in a study of Graves' ophthalmopathy and Graves' hyperthyroidism. Researchers took RNA transcripts and amplified TCR beta CDR3 regions from them. HTBI primers were used in a first-round RT-PCR, which preceded a second-round multiplex PCR. TCRdb ran MiXCR on the multiplex PCR reads and lists one entry per CDR3 protein. The sample holds over a million distinct CDR3 sequences, less than 45% seen once. The sequencing sample was made of peripheral blood or thyroid tissue (not recorded which). The receptors were gathered from an adult man with Graves' hyperthyroidism.

This clonotype was seen many times. V usage is TRBV2 and J usage is TRBJ2-7; D unclear. Germline V gene lookup returns CDR1 SNHLY and CDR2 FYNNEI. There are 14 residues in the CDR3. Between the trimmed V and J ends, which lost 5 bases and 4 bases, there was a span of 15 bases. CDR3 nucleotides: TGTGCCAGCAGTCCTCCGAGACGGCCTTACGAGCAGTACTTC. Protein: CASSPPRRPYEQYF.

This clonotype has ten or more counts. The V call is TRBV14, the J call TRBJ1-3; D uncertain. Between the trimmed V and J ends, which lost 4 bases and 0 bases, there was a span of 7 bases. Germline CDR1 reads SGHDN; CDR2 reads FVKESK. CDR3 size: 14 residues. CDR3 coding DNA: TGTGCCAGCAGCCGGCCGTCCTCTGGAAACACCATATATTTT. Translating gives CASSRPSSGNTIYF.

The chain recombines TRBV6-2 or TRBV6-3 with TRBJ1-5, with no clear D. The CDR3 covers 12 residues. CDR1 MNHEY and CDR2 SVGEGT come from the germline V gene. Trimming shortened V by 8 bases and J by 11 bases, and 16 bases separated the two germline ends. The CDR3: CASSRTLSAQHF. CDR3 nucleotides: TGTGCCAGCTCCAGGACGCTCTCGGCCCAGCATTTT.

This clonotype has only a few counts. The chain carries TRBV7-9 and TRBJ1-5; D uncertain. Trimming removed 2 bases from V and 3 bases from J, with 8 bases in between. Germline assignment: CDR1 SEHNR and CDR2 FQNEAQ (reference sequence). The CDR3 runs 14 residues. CDR3 region: CASSLSRANQPQHF. In nucleotides, the CDR3 is TGTGCCAGCAGCTTAAGTCGAGCCAATCAGCCCCAGCATTTT.

This clonotype was picked up a small number of times. The chain uses TRBV7-8 and TRBJ2-5, with TRBD1 matching over 9 bases. The CDR3 is made up of 15 amino acids. Germline CDR1 is SGHVS and CDR2 is FQNEAQ. The V gene end was trimmed by 5 bases and the J gene end by 5 bases; junction bases not matched to a gene: 9. CDR3 sequence reads: CASSQGQGERETQYF. Written as DNA, the CDR3 is TGTGCCAGCAGCCAGGGACAGGGAGAGCGGGAGACCCAGTACTTC. Supplemented by reference TRBV7-8 and TRBJ2-5, the full variable domain reads GAGVSQSPRYKVAKRGQDVALRCDPISGHVSLFWYQQALGQGPEFLTYFQNEAQLDKSGLPSDRFFAERPEGSVSTLKIQRTQQEDSAVYLCASSQGQGERETQYFGPGTRLLVL.

V is TRBV29-1 and J is TRBJ2-5; 8 positions match TRBD2. There are 15 residues in the CDR3. With 6 bases clipped from V and 7 bases from J, the junction kept 16 bases outside the gene matches. The germline V gene has CDR1 SQVTM and CDR2 ANQGSEA. The CDR3 is CSVATGRGGGGTQYF. The CDR3 DNA sequence: TGCAGCGTCGCTACCGGGAGGGGGGGCGGCGGGACCCAGTACTTC.

In this sample, this clonotype turned up many times. This rearrangement joins TRBV29-1 to TRBJ1-2; D remains unclear. Trimming pared 4 bases from V and 5 bases from J, leaving 8 bases between. The CDR3 contains 11 residues. CDR1 is SQVTM, CDR2 ANQGSEA, per germline. This CDR3 reads CSVGALYGYTF. Written as DNA, the CDR3 is TGCAGCGTTGGGGCCCTGTATGGCTACACCTTC.

This clonotype was detected ten times or more. V is TRBV20-1 and J is TRBJ2-7, with 8 bases matching TRBD2. Germline trimming cut 6 bases from V and 4 bases from J; bases unmatched to any gene: 8. CDR1 is DFQATT, CDR2 SNEGSKA, per germline (reference sequence). The CDR3 runs to 13 residues. CDR3 amino acids: CSAPPAGVYEQYF. For the CDR3, the DNA is TGCAGTGCCCCCCCAGCGGGGGTGTACGAGCAGTACTTC.

This clonotype occurred many times. CDR3 region: CASSDTSAQETQYF. The CDR3 DNA sequence: TGTGCCAGCAGTGATACTAGCGCACAAGAGACCCAGTACTTC. V and J are TRBV6-6 and TRBJ2-5; 7 nucleotides match TRBD2. CDR1 and CDR2 from the germline V gene are MNHNY and SVGAGI (reference sequence). The CDR3 is 14 residues long. V trimming: 5 bases; J trimming: 2 bases; junction bases outside the gene matches: 5.

Ten or more counts support this clonotype. The chain has TRBV2 and TRBJ1-2; D might be TRBD1 (5 bases). From germline, CDR1 is SNHLY and CDR2 FYNNEI. The CDR3 is 14 residues long. Trimming took 0 bases from V and 4 from J, leaving 9 bases between them. In DNA form, the CDR3 reads TGTGCCAGCAGTGAAGCAAGGGGCGGCTATGGCTACACCTTC. This codes for CASSEARGGYGYTF.

As to this clonotype: A much larger clone differs from this one at a single base, so this may be a read error. Given the absence of the conserved phenylalanine or tryptophan at the CDR3 end, a read error is likely. The chain links TRBV15 to TRBJ2-5, with a tentative D call TRBD1 (5 bases). V lost 8 bases and J lost 1, with 17 bases in between. Germline values: CDR1 LNHNV, CDR2 YYDKDF (reference sequence). CDR3 length: 15 residues. The CDR3, as DNA: TGTGCCACCTCGTTAGGGGATTTAATCCAAGAGACCCAGTACCTC. Its translation is CATSLGDLIQETQYL.

A note on this clonotype: Possible read error: a much larger clone is one base away. The V gene is TRBV7-9, the J gene TRBJ2-7; TRBD2 matches 14 bases. CDR1 and CDR2 (germline): SEHNR, FQNEAQ (reference sequence). The V segment lost 2 bases and the J segment 1 base; nucleotides outside the gene matches: 4. This CDR3 has 17 residues. CDR3 nucleotide sequence: TGTGCCAGCAGCTTATTGGGACTAGCGGGGGCTTCCTACGAGCAGTACTTC. This gives the protein CASSLLGLAGASYEQYF.

This clonotype was recorded at least ten times. This sequence joins TRBV15 and TRBJ2-5; 11 positions agree with TRBD1. The CDR3 length is 16 residues. Germline V gene data show CDR1 as LNHNV and CDR2 as YYDKDF (reference sequence). J gave up 5 bases and V 0 bases, and 5 bases lay outside the gene matches. Here the CDR3 reads CATSRDWTGGLETQYF. CDR3 DNA: TGTGCCACCAGCAGAGACTGGACAGGGGGCTTGGAGACCCAGTACTTC.

V is TRBV25-1 and J is TRBJ2-2; a possible D gene is TRBD2 (5 bases). The CDR3 runs to 15 residues. In germline, CDR1 is MGHDK, CDR2 SYGVNS. The V gene lost 4 bases and the J gene lost 10 bases, with 19 bases spanning the gap. The CDR3 DNA is TGTGCCAGCAGTGGGAGGCAGAACACCGGGGTGGAGCTGTTTTTT. Amino acids: CASSGRQNTGVELFF.

The rearrangement links TRBV10-3 to TRBJ2-5; perhaps TRBD1 as D (6 bases). V lost 2 bases to trimming and J lost 5 bases, with 21 bases between them. CDR3 size: 17 residues. Per the germline V gene, CDR1 is ENHRY and CDR2 is SYGVKD. The CDR3 sequence is CAISERAGAGIGETQYF. Here the CDR3 DNA reads TGTGCCATCAGTGAGAGGGCAGGGGCCGGAATTGGTGAGACCCAGTACTTC.

This clonotype was seen ten or more times. This sequence joins TRBV7-9 and TRBJ1-6, with D tentatively TRBD1 (6 bases). Trimming removed 4 bases from V and 6 bases from J, with 16 bases in between. The germline gives CDR1 SEHNR, CDR2 FQNEAQ (reference sequence). The CDR3 is 16 residues long. CDR3 sequence (DNA): TGTGCCAGCAGCTACTTACCGGGACACACTAATTCACCCCTCCACTTT. This encodes CASSYLPGHTNSPLHF.

This clonotype was found many times. This chain links TRBV29-1 with TRBJ2-7; no clear D. V lost 2 bases to trimming and J lost 2 bases, with 10 bases between them. Germline values: CDR1 SQVTM, CDR2 ANQGSEA. The length of the CDR3 is 13 residues. CDR3 in amino acids: CSVESSATYEQYF. As DNA, the CDR3 is TGCAGCGTTGAATCGTCGGCAACCTACGAGCAGTACTTC.

This clonotype was detected ten times or more. The chain has TRBV6-6 and TRBJ2-5, with 9 bases aligning to TRBD2. The V gene's germline CDR1 is MNHNY and CDR2 SVGAGI (reference sequence). J gave up 5 bases and V 6 bases, and 7 bases lay outside the gene matches. The CDR3 length is 14 residues. In nucleotides, the CDR3 is TGTGCCAGCAGGGGTAGCGGGGGACGGGAGACCCAGTACTTC. Amino acids: CASRGSGGRETQYF.